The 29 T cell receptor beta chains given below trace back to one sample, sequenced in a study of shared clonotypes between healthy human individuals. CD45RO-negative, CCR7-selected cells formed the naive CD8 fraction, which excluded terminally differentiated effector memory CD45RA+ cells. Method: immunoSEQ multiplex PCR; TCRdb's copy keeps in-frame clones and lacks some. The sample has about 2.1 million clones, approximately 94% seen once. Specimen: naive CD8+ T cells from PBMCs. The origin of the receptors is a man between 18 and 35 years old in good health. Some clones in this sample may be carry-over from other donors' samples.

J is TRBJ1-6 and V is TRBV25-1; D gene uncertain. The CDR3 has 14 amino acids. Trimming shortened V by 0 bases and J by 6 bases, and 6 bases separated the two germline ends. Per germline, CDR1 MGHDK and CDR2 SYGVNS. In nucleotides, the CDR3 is TGTGCCAGCAGTGAATATGCGGGTAATTCACCCCTCCACTTT. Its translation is CASSEYAGNSPLHF.

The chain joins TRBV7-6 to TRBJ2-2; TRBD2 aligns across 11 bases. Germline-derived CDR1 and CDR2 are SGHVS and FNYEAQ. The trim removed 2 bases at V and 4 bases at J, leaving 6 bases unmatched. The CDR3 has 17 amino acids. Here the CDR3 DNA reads TGTGCCAGCAGCTTAACTAGCGGGAGTGAGTCCACCGGGGAGCTGTTTTTT. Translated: CASSLTSGSESTGELFF.

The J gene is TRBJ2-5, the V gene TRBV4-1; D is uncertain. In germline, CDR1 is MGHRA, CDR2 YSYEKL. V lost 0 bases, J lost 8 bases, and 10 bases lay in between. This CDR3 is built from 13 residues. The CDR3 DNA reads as TGCGCCAGCAGCCAAGACGAAGGGCTAACCCAGTACTTC. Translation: CASSQDEGLTQYF.

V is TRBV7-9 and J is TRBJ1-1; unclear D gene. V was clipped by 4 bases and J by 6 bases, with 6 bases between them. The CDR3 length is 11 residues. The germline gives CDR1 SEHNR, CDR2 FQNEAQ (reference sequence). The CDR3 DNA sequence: TGTGCCAGCAGCTCTTGGGCTGAAGCTTTCTTT. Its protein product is CASSSWAEAFF.

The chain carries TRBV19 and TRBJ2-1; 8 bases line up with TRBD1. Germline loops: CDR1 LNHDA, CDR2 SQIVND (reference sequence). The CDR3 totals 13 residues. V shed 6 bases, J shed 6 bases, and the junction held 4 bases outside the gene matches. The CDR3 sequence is CASRQTGVNEQFF. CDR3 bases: TGTGCCAGTAGACAGACAGGGGTCAATGAGCAGTTCTTC.

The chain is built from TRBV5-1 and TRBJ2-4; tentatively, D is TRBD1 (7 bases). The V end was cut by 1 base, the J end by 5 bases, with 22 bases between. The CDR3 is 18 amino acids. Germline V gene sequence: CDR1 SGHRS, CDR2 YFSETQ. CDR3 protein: CASSLMAGGGFAENIQYF. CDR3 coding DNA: TGCGCCAGCAGCTTGATGGCAGGGGGAGGTTTTGCGGAAAACATTCAGTACTTC.

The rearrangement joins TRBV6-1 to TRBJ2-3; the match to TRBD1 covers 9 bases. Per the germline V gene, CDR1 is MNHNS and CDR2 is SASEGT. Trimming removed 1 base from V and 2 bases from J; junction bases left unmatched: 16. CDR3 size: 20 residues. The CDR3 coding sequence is TGTGCCAGCAGTGAAGTCGGGACAGGGAGAGCGGGATGGGACACAGATACGCAGTATTTT. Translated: CASSEVGTGRAGWDTDTQYF.

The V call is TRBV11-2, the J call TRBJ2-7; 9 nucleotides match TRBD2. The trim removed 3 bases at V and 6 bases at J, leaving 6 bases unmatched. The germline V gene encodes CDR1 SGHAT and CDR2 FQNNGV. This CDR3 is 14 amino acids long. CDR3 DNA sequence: TGTGCCAGCAGCTTTCCGGGACTAGCAATCGAGCAGTACTTC. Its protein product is CASSFPGLAIEQYF.

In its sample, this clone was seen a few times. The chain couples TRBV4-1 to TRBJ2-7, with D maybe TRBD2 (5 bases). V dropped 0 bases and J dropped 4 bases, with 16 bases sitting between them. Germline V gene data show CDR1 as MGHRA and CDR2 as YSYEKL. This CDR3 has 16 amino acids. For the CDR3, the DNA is TGCGCCAGCAGCCAAGACGTGGGGAGTTTTCGGTACGAGCAGTACTTC. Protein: CASSQDVGSFRYEQYF.

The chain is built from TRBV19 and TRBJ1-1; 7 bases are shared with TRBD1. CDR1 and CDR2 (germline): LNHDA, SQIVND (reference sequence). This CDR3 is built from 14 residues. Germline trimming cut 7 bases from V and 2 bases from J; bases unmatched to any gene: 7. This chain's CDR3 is CASTFRGPNTEAFF. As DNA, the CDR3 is TGTGCCAGTACCTTTAGGGGGCCCAACACTGAAGCTTTCTTT.

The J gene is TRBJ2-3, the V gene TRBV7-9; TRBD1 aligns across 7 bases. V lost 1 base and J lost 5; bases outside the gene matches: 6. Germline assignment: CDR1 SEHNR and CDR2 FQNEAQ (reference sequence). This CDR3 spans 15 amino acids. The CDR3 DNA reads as TGTGCCAGCAGCTTAGTCGGACAGGTGGGAGATACGCAGTATTTT. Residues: CASSLVGQVGDTQYF.

The DNA of the CDR3 is TGTGCCAGCAGCCAAGATCTAGACAGCGGGAGGCCGGGGGGCTACGAGCAGTACTTC. Translating gives CASSQDLDSGRPGGYEQYF. V is TRBV4-2 and J is TRBJ2-7; 9 bases match TRBD2. V was clipped by 0 bases and J by 3 bases; unmatched bases: 15. The CDR3 is made up of 19 amino acids. CDR1 and CDR2 (germline): LGHNA, YNFKEQ.

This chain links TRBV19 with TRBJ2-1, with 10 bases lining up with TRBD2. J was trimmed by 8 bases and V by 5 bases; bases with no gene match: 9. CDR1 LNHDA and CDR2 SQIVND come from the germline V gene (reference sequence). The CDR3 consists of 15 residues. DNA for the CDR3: TGTGCCAGTAGTGCGGCTAGCGGGAGTGTCTATGAGCAGTTCTTC. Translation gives CASSAASGSVYEQFF.

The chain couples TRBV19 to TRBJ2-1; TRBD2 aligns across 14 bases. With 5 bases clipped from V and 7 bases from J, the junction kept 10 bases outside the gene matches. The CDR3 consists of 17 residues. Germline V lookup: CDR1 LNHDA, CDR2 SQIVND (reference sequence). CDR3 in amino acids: CASSALTSGRARNEQFF. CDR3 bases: TGTGCCAGTAGTGCATTGACTAGCGGGAGGGCCCGGAATGAGCAGTTCTTC.

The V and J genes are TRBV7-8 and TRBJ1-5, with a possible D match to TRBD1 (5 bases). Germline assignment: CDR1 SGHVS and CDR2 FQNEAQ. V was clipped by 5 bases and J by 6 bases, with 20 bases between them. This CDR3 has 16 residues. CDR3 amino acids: CASSVAQGLIGQPQHF. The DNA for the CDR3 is TGTGCCAGCAGCGTCGCCCAGGGTTTAATCGGTCAGCCCCAGCATTTT.

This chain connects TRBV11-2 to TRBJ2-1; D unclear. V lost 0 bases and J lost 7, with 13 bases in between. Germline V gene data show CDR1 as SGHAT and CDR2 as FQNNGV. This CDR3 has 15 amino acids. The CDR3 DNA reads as TGTGCCAGCAGCTTAGATTGGACGAGGACGAATGAGCAGTTCTTC. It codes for CASSLDWTRTNEQFF.

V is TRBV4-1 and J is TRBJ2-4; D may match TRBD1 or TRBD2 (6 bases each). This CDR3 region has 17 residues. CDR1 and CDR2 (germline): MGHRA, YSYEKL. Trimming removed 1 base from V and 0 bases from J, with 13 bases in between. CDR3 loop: CASSQGRGLRAKNIQYF. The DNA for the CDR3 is TGCGCCAGCAGCCAAGGCCGGGGGCTTAGAGCCAAAAACATTCAGTACTTC.

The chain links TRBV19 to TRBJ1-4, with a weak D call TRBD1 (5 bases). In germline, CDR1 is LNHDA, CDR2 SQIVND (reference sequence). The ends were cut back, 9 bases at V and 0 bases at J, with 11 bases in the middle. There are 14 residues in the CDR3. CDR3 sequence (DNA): TGTGCCAGCAGCCTGGGGGCAACTAATGAAAAACTGTTTTTT. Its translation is CASSLGATNEKLFF.

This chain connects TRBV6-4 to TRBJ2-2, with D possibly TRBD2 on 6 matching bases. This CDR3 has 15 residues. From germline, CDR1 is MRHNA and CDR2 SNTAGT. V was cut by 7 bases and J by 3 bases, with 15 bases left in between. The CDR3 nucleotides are TGTGCCAGCAAGAGGAGCGGGCGGGACACCGGGGAGCTGTTTTTT. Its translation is CASKRSGRDTGELFF.

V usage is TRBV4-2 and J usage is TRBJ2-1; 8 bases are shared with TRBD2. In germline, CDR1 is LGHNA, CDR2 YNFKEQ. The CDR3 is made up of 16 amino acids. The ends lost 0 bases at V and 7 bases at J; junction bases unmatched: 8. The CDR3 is CASSQEPGGPENEQFF. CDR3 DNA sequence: TGTGCCAGCAGCCAAGAACCGGGAGGGCCCGAGAATGAGCAGTTCTTC.

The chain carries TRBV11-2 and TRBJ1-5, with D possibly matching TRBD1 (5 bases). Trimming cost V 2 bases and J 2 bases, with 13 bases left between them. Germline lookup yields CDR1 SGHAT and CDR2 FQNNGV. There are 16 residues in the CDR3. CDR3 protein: CASSLSGVRGNQPQHF. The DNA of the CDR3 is TGTGCCAGCAGCTTATCGGGGGTGCGTGGCAATCAGCCCCAGCATTTT.

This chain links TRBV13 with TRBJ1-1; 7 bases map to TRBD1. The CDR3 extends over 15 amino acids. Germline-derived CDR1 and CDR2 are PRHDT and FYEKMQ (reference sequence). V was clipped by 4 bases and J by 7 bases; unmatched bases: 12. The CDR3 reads CASSSVPGPGGEAFF. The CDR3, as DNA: TGTGCCAGCAGCTCCGTTCCGGGACCAGGGGGTGAAGCTTTCTTT.

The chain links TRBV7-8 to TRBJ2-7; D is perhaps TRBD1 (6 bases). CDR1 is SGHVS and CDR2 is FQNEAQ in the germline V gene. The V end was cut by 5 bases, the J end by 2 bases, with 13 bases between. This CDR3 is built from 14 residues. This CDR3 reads CASSPLGTTYEQYF. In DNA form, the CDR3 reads TGTGCCAGCAGCCCCCTCGGGACAACCTACGAGCAGTACTTC.

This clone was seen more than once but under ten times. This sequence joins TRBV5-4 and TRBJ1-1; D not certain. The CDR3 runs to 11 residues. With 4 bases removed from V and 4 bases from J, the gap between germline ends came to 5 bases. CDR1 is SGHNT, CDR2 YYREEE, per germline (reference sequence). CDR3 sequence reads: CASSSTTEAFF. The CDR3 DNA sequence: TGTGCCAGCAGCAGTACCACTGAAGCTTTCTTT. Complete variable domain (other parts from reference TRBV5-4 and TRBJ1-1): ETGVTQSPTHLIKTRGQQVTLRCSSQSGHNTVSWYQQALGQGPQFIFQYYREEENGRGNFPPRFSGLQFPNYSSELNVNALELDDSALYLCASSSTTEAFFGQGTRLTVV.

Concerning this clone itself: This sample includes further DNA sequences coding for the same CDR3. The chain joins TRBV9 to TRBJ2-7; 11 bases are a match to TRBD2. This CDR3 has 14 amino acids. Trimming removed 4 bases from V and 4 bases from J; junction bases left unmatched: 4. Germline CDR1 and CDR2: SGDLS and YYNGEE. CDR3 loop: CASSPGTSGYEQYF. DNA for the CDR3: TGTGCCAGCAGCCCCGGGACTAGCGGATACGAGCAGTACTTC.

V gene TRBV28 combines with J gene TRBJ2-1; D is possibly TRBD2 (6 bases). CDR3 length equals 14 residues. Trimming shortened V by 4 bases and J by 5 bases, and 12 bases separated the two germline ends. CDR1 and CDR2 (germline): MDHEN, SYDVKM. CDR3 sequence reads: CASSWYGGNNEQFF. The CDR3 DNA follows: TGTGCCAGCAGTTGGTATGGCGGGAACAATGAGCAGTTCTTC.

CDR3 nucleotides: TGTGCCAGTAGTCCGCGGACAGGGGGCACCCCCGACTACGAGCAGTACTTC. This codes for CASSPRTGGTPDYEQYF. The chain recombines TRBV19 with TRBJ2-7; 11 positions agree with TRBD1. The germline V gene encodes CDR1 LNHDA and CDR2 SQIVND (reference sequence). The CDR3 sequence is 17 residues long. The ends lost 5 bases at V and 3 bases at J; junction bases unmatched: 12.

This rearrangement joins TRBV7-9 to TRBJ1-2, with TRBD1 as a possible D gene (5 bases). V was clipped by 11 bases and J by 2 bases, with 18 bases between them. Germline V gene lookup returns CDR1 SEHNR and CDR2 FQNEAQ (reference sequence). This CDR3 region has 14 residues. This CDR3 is CALGLDKGNYGYTF. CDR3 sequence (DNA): TGTGCCCTGGGCCTCGACAAGGGGAACTATGGCTACACCTTC.

The CDR3 DNA is TGCAGCGCCACCCAACCGAACACTGAAGCTTTCTTT. Translation gives CSATQPNTEAFF. V gene TRBV29-1 combines with J gene TRBJ1-1, with no clear D. The CDR3 is 12 amino acids. Trimming left V 7 bases short and J 1 base short, with 10 bases between. Germline CDR1 and CDR2: SQVTM and ANQGSEA.